This record covers a single T cell receptor beta chain. This sample includes further DNA sequences coding for the same CDR3. CDR1 MNHNY and CDR2 SVGAGI come from the germline V gene (reference sequence). The CDR3 consists of 14 residues. V lost 2 bases to trimming and J lost 8 bases, with 12 bases between them. Source study methods: By means of reference gene primer amplification, nucleated cell counts were estimated. Sequencing used immunoSEQ multiplex PCR; TCRdb keeps in-frame clones, though not all of them. The V and J calls and the clone size are those of that table, but D and trimming were determined from the DNA. The sample comprises tens of thousands of clones, 82% of which are singletons, and 10% to 15% rests with the top ten. This sample stems from a study of blood T cell repertoires in COVID-19. Study at large: Acute and convalescent COVID-19 samples came from the United States, Italy and Spain. PBMCs, B-cell-depleted T cells, or T cells provided the cDNA or gDNA that made up the material.

The chain employs TRBV6-6 and TRBJ1-4; weak D call: TRBD1 (5 bases). This receptor was identified in a man aged 80 or over with acute or convalescent COVID-19. Material: peripheral blood. This chain's CDR3 is CASSYQAGNEKLFF. The CDR3 DNA reads TGTGCCAGCAGTTACCAGGCAGGGAACGAAAAACTGTTTTTT.